Detailed here is one T cell receptor beta chain. The sample originates from a study of shared clonotypes between healthy human individuals. Produced via immunoSEQ multiplex PCR; TCRdb's table is partial and in-frame only. The sample yields some 2.1 million clones, about 95% seen once. Trimming shortened V by 3 bases and J by 7 bases, and 12 bases separated the two germline ends. The CDR3 length is 14 residues. The germline V gene encodes CDR1 PRHDT and CDR2 FYEKMQ (reference sequence). CD8 cells classed as naive were CD45RO-negative and positively selected for CCR7, excluding terminally differentiated effector memory CD45RA+ cells.

The sequence was obtained from a man between 18 and 29 years old in good health. Sequences were obtained from naive CD8+ T cells sorted from blood. The V gene is TRBV13, the J gene TRBJ2-2; D is unclear. CDR3 protein: CASSFVGFGGELFF. DNA for the CDR3: TGTGCCAGCAGCTTCGTGGGGTTCGGCGGGGAGCTGTTTTTT.